A single sample gave rise to the 32 T cell receptor beta chains below, sequenced in a study of T cells in Graves' hyperthyroidism and ophthalmopathy. RNA transcripts provided the source from which TCR beta CDR3 regions were amplified. Primed by the HTBI set, a first-round RT-PCR was run on the TCR CDR3. From the multiplex PCR reads, TCRdb called clonotypes with MiXCR, one entry per CDR3 protein. The sample gives approximately 520,000 distinct CDR3 sequences, about a fifth of which show up once; 26% is in the top ten. Material: blood. The receptors were sampled from a man aged 18-30 years with Graves' hyperthyroidism.

This clonotype came up many times. V usage is TRBV20-1 and J usage is TRBJ1-5; D is undetermined. Deletions cut 0 bases from V and 1 base from J, with 10 bases between. Germline lookup yields CDR1 DFQATT and CDR2 SNEGSKA (reference sequence). The CDR3 has 15 residues. CDR3 in DNA: TGCAGTGCTAGAGATCGAGTGGTCAGCAATCAGCCCCAGCATTTT. This gives the protein CSARDRVVSNQPQHF.

There are many counts of this clonotype. The chain employs TRBV6-1 and TRBJ2-5; D is undetermined. This CDR3 has 15 amino acids. CDR1 MNHNS and CDR2 SASEGT come from the germline V gene. Trimming took off 2 bases at V and 3 bases at J, with 13 bases between the two ends. CDR3 loop: CASSEFGGRKETQYF. CDR3 coding DNA: TGTGCCAGCAGTGAATTTGGTGGCAGAAAAGAGACCCAGTACTTC.

At least ten counts were recorded for this clonotype. The rearrangement joins TRBV28 to TRBJ2-7; perhaps TRBD1 as D (6 bases). Germline CDR1 reads MDHEN; CDR2 reads SYDVKM. V dropped 6 bases and J dropped 4 bases, with 16 bases sitting between them. The CDR3 is made up of 14 amino acids. CDR3 residues: CASREQGRHYEQYF. In DNA, the CDR3 is TGTGCCAGCAGGGAACAGGGTCGCCATTACGAGCAGTACTTC.

The table lists this clonotype with a count of one. Compared with germline, one end of the junction differs, possibly owing to a read error. This chain joins TRBV11-2 and TRBJ1-1, with 9 bases matching TRBD1. The CDR3 contains 15 residues. Germline CDR1 is SGHAT and CDR2 is FQNNGV. The CDR3 loop is CANSLTGGMNTEAFF. The CDR3 nucleotides are TGTGCCAACAGCCTCACAGGGGGCATGAACACTGAAGCTTTCTTT. Combining the CDR3 with reference TRBV11-2 and TRBJ1-1 gives the whole variable domain EAGVAQSPRYKIIEKRQSVAFWCNPISGHATLYWYQQILGQGPKLLIQFQNNGVVDDSQLPKDRFSAERLKGVDSTLKIQPAKLEDSAVYLCANSLTGGMNTEAFFGQGTRLTVV.

This clonotype has at least ten counts. The J gene is TRBJ2-7, the V gene TRBV28; no clear D. V was trimmed by 3 bases and J by 6 bases, leaving 9 bases between them. Germline V gives CDR1 MDHEN, CDR2 SYDVKM. This CDR3 spans 12 amino acids. CDR3 nucleotide sequence: TGTGCCAGCAGTTTCCCCCGGCTCGAGCAGTACTTC. Amino acid sequence: CASSFPRLEQYF. The entire variable domain, with the rest obtained from reference TRBV28 and TRBJ2-7, is as follows: DVKVTQSSRYLVKRTGEKVFLECVQDMDHENMFWYRQDPGLGLRLIYFSYDVKMKEKGDIPEGYSVSREKKERFSLILESASTNQTSMYLCASSFPRLEQYFGPGTRLTVT.

This clonotype appeared once. The V call is TRBV28, the J call TRBJ1-5; D unresolved. CDR3 size: 13 residues. V lost 5 bases, J lost 7 bases, and 12 bases lay in between. Looked up from germline, CDR1 is MDHEN and CDR2 is SYDVKM. Here the CDR3 DNA reads TGTGCCAGCAGTACAGCCCTCGGACAGCCCCAGCATTTT. Its protein is CASSTALGQPQHF.

V and J are TRBV28 and TRBJ1-2; D uncertain. Trimming shortened V by 3 bases and J by 6 bases, and 11 bases separated the two germline ends. The CDR3 totals 13 residues. Germline loops: CDR1 MDHEN, CDR2 SYDVKM. CDR3 nucleotides: TGTGCCAGCAGTTTCTCTGGACCCGATGGCTACACCTTC. Amino acid sequence: CASSFSGPDGYTF.

This clonotype was seen more than once but under ten times. The chain employs TRBV28 and TRBJ1-2; D remains unclear. Germline V CDR1 and CDR2: MDHEN, SYDVKM. The CDR3 has 15 amino acids. V dropped 3 bases and J dropped 6 bases, with 17 bases sitting between them. The CDR3 sequence: CASSLGRESPDGYTF. The CDR3 DNA sequence: TGTGCCAGCAGTTTGGGGAGGGAGAGTCCCGATGGCTACACCTTC.

The V and J genes are TRBV11-2 and TRBJ1-1, with 11 bases lining up with TRBD1. Losses at the gene ends were 5 bases for V and 4 bases for J; bases not matched to a gene: 9. Germline lookup yields CDR1 SGHAT and CDR2 FQNNGV. The CDR3 contains 16 residues. CDR3 bases: TGTGCCAGCAGCCCCGGGACAGGGGGTCTGGGCACTGAAGCTTTCTTT. Translating gives CASSPGTGGLGTEAFF.

This clonotype was counted between two and nine times. The rearrangement uses TRBV24-1 and TRBJ2-2, with 7 bases lining up with TRBD1. Germline trimming cut 8 bases from V and 1 base from J; bases unmatched to any gene: 3. The length of the CDR3 is 14 residues. The germline gives CDR1 KGHDR, CDR2 SFDVKD. CDR3 in DNA: TGTGCCACCACCGGGACAGAGAACACCGGGGAGCTGTTTTTT. Protein sequence: CATTGTENTGELFF.

V usage is TRBV7-8 and J usage is TRBJ2-5; the D gene is possibly TRBD1 (5 bases). Germline V gene lookup returns CDR1 SGHVS and CDR2 FQNEAQ. The V and J ends lost 5 bases and 1 base respectively, with 17 bases between them. The CDR3 totals 16 residues. As DNA, the CDR3 is TGTGCCAGCAGCGACACCCACAGGCAGAGCCAAGAGACCCAGTACTTC. Translating it yields CASSDTHRQSQETQYF.

V and J are TRBV28 and TRBJ1-2; D not certain. Trimming removed 6 bases at V and 3 bases at J, with 14 bases between. The CDR3 is 14 residues long. CDR1 MDHEN and CDR2 SYDVKM come from the germline V gene. This CDR3 reads CASSLGRVHYGYTF. The CDR3 DNA sequence: TGTGCCAGCAGCCTCGGGAGGGTGCACTATGGCTACACCTTC.

At least ten counts were recorded for this clonotype. The chain recombines TRBV12-3 or TRBV12-4 with TRBJ1-6; D is perhaps TRBD1 (5 bases). The CDR3 consists of 20 residues. Trimming left V 1 base short and J 8 bases short, with 27 bases between. The CDR3 DNA reads as TGTGCCAGCAGTTTAGGCGGCTTGGGACGCCTCCGGCGAGAAGATTCACCCCTCCACTTT. Amino acids: CASSLGGLGRLRREDSPLHF.

In this sample, this clonotype turned up many times. The chain combines TRBV27 with TRBJ1-2; a weak D match, TRBD1 (5 bases). Between the trimmed V and J ends, which lost 2 bases and 6 bases, there was a span of 22 bases. This CDR3 contains 17 residues. CDR1 and CDR2 from the germline V gene are MNHEY and SMNVEV (reference sequence). CDR3 DNA: TGTGCCAGCAGTTTAAGTGCAGCCCAGGGCTTTCTGAATGGCTACACCTTC. This codes for CASSLSAAQGFLNGYTF.

The table lists this clonotype with many counts. This chain connects TRBV27 to TRBJ2-2; D is unresolved. The germline CDR1 and CDR2 sequences are MNHEY and SMNVEV (reference sequence). The CDR3 spans 13 residues. Trimming left V 2 bases short and J 6 bases short, with 7 bases between. The CDR3 bases are TGTGCCAGCAGTTTAGTGGCTCCCGGGGAGCTGTTTTTT. This gives the protein CASSLVAPGELFF.

The chain has TRBV10-3 and TRBJ1-2; 12 bases agree with TRBD1. Germline CDR1 is ENHRY and CDR2 is SYGVKD. This CDR3 has 14 residues. V shed 6 bases, J shed 4 bases, and the junction held 3 bases outside the gene matches. CDR3 in amino acids: CAIRGTGGFYGYTF. CDR3 in DNA: TGTGCCATCAGAGGGACAGGGGGCTTCTATGGCTACACCTTC.

In its sample, this clonotype was seen many times. The V gene is TRBV29-1, the J gene TRBJ2-2, with 10 bases matching TRBD2. This CDR3 has 14 amino acids. Trimming cost V 3 bases and J 4 bases; bases outside gene matches: 2. Germline loops: CDR1 SQVTM, CDR2 ANQGSEA. Here the CDR3 reads CSVESSGGTGELFF. CDR3 nucleotides: TGCAGCGTTGAGTCTAGCGGGGGCACCGGGGAGCTGTTTTTT.

This clonotype was counted ten times or more. CDR3 nucleotide sequence: TGTGCCATCTCCGGGCAGGGTCCCGAGCAGTACTTC. Its protein is CAISGQGPEQYF. J is TRBJ2-7 and V is TRBV2; TRBD1 is a possible D gene (5 bases). Germline V gives CDR1 SNHLY, CDR2 FYNNEI. This CDR3 contains 12 residues. The V gene lost 10 bases and the J gene lost 6 bases, with 16 bases spanning the gap.

This clonotype was counted at least ten times. The rearrangement joins TRBV12-3 or TRBV12-4 to TRBJ1-5; perhaps TRBD1 as D (6 bases). V lost 1 base to trimming and J lost 9 bases, with 10 bases between them. The CDR3 extends over 13 amino acids. CDR3 sequence: CASSLGQDRPQHF. CDR3 DNA: TGTGCCAGCAGTTTAGGACAGGATCGGCCCCAGCATTTT.

The chain uses TRBV11-2 and TRBJ2-5, with D perhaps matching TRBD1 or TRBD2 (5 bases each). The CDR3 totals 17 residues. V gave up 1 base and J gave up 0 bases, with 15 bases separating them. Germline V gene lookup returns CDR1 SGHAT and CDR2 FQNNGV. Here the CDR3 DNA reads TGTGCCAGCAGCTTAGGACCCCGGGGACGAAACCAAGAGACCCAGTACTTC. This gives the protein CASSLGPRGRNQETQYF.

The chain combines TRBV18 with TRBJ2-2; D not certain. Germline-derived CDR1 and CDR2 are KGHSH and LQKENI. With 1 base removed from V and 5 bases from J, the gap between germline ends came to 14 bases. This CDR3 is built from 16 residues. This chain's CDR3 is CASSPQLGGRTGELFF. CDR3 DNA: TGTGCCAGCTCACCACAATTAGGCGGACGAACCGGGGAGCTGTTTTTT. Full variable domain (remainder filled in from reference TRBV18 and TRBJ2-2): NAGVMQNPRHLVRRRGQEARLRCSPMKGHSHVYWYRQLPEEGLKFMVYLQKENIIDESGMPKERFSAEFPKEGPSILRIQQVVRGDSAAYFCASSPQLGGRTGELFFGEGSRLTVL.

This clonotype came up many times. The chain carries TRBV7-9 and TRBJ1-4, with a possible D match to TRBD1 (6 bases). The CDR3 contains 15 residues. CDR1 is SEHNR and CDR2 is FQNEAQ in the germline V gene (reference sequence). V was trimmed by 5 bases and J by 6 bases, leaving 16 bases between them. This CDR3 is CASSTPTGQDEKLFF. DNA for the CDR3: TGTGCCAGCAGCACGCCGACAGGCCAGGATGAAAAACTGTTTTTT.

The sample holds many counts of this clonotype. The V and J genes are TRBV24-1 and TRBJ1-5; D call uncertain. The CDR3 covers 14 residues. In germline, CDR1 is KGHDR, CDR2 SFDVKD. The V and J ends lost 3 bases and 0 bases respectively, with 5 bases between them. The CDR3 DNA follows: TGTGCCACCAGTGATAGGACTAGCAATCAGCCCCAGCATTTT. Translation: CATSDRTSNQPQHF.

The chain carries TRBV27 and TRBJ1-5, with D possibly being TRBD1 (6 bases). Germline V lookup: CDR1 MNHEY, CDR2 SMNVEV (reference sequence). This CDR3 comprises 13 residues. V was cut by 8 bases and J by 3 bases, with 11 bases left in between. The CDR3 sequence: CASASGANQPQHF. CDR3 coding DNA: TGTGCCAGCGCCTCAGGGGCCAATCAGCCCCAGCATTTT.

The J gene is TRBJ2-5, the V gene TRBV20-1, with 8 bases fitting TRBD2. The junction had 7 bases not matched to a gene; V was cut back by 3 bases and J by 4 bases. The CDR3 extends over 14 amino acids. Germline CDR1 DFQATT, CDR2 SNEGSKA (reference sequence). CDR3: CSASPPGGGETQYF. DNA for the CDR3: TGCAGTGCTAGCCCCCCGGGGGGGGGAGAGACCCAGTACTTC.

The table lists this clonotype with many counts. CDR3 protein: CASSYSRENSPLHF. DNA for the CDR3: TGTGCCAGCAGTTACTCCAGGGAAAATTCACCCCTCCACTTT. This chain joins TRBV6-5 and TRBJ1-6, with D possibly being TRBD1 (5 bases). This CDR3 contains 14 residues. Trimming removed 0 bases from V and 7 bases from J, with 7 bases in between. The germline V gene encodes CDR1 MNHEY and CDR2 SVGAGI.

At least ten counts were recorded for this clonotype. J is TRBJ2-7 and V is TRBV28; no reliable D call. This CDR3 is built from 11 residues. The V gene's germline CDR1 is MDHEN and CDR2 SYDVKM. V was pared by 4 bases and J by 6 bases, with 7 bases between. This CDR3 reads CASSSPLEQYF. DNA of the CDR3: TGTGCCAGCAGTTCCCCCCTCGAGCAGTACTTC.

In its sample, this clonotype was seen many times. The gene calls are TRBV29-1 and TRBJ1-5; 9 bases align to TRBD1. The germline gives CDR1 SQVTM, CDR2 ANQGSEA. The CDR3 is 12 amino acids. Trimming took 6 bases from V and 5 from J; bases not matched to a gene: 2. The CDR3 DNA reads as TGCAGCGTCAGGACAGGGGATCAGCCCCAGCATTTT. This sequence encodes CSVRTGDQPQHF.

This clonotype was counted many times. The chain combines TRBV28 with TRBJ1-1; tentative D call: TRBD1 (5 bases). CDR1 is MDHEN and CDR2 is SYDVKM in the germline V gene. With 0 bases removed from V and 4 bases from J, the gap between germline ends came to 24 bases. The CDR3 contains 19 residues. Here the CDR3 reads CASSLCTGRRAGGCTEAFF. The CDR3 bases are TGTGCCAGCAGTTTATGCACTGGGCGGCGGGCCGGGGGGTGCACTGAAGCTTTCTTT.

In this sample, this clonotype turned up many times. The rearrangement uses TRBV3-1 and TRBJ1-2; no firm D call. There are 14 residues in the CDR3. Germline values: CDR1 LGHDT, CDR2 YNNKEL (reference sequence). The V gene lost 2 bases and the J gene lost 1 base, with 8 bases spanning the gap. As DNA, the CDR3 is TGTGCCAGCAGCCAATTCGGGATTAACTATGGCTACACCTTC. The encoded protein is CASSQFGINYGYTF.

Only a few counts were recorded for this clonotype. The CDR3 spells CSADNRDSSSYEQYF. The CDR3 coding sequence is TGCAGTGCCGATAACCGAGACTCCAGCTCCTACGAGCAGTACTTC. The V call is TRBV20-1, the J call TRBJ2-7; D ambiguous. There are 15 residues in the CDR3. V gave up 6 bases and J gave up 0 bases, with 18 bases separating them. Germline CDR1 DFQATT, CDR2 SNEGSKA (reference sequence).

This clonotype was found many times. The chain carries TRBV7-9 and TRBJ2-7; D perhaps matches TRBD2 (5 bases). There are 14 residues in the CDR3. V lost 1 base and J lost 6, with 13 bases in between. CDR1 and CDR2 from the germline V gene are SEHNR and FQNEAQ (reference sequence). This CDR3 reads CASSLDSRGGEQYF. CDR3 nucleotide sequence: TGTGCCAGCAGCTTAGATTCAAGAGGAGGCGAGCAGTACTTC.